This paragraph covers one T cell receptor beta chain sequence. This CDR3 has 13 residues. The V gene's germline CDR1 is SGHTA and CDR2 FQGNSA. The ends were cut back, 3 bases at V and 7 bases at J, with 10 bases in the middle. These data belong to a study of cytomegalovirus exposure and HLA in healthy donors. A multiplex PCR was run with 60 Vbeta primers and 13 Jbeta primers. Clones were read by immunoSEQ multiplex PCR, and TCRdb kept only the in-frame ones, dropping some. This sample has about 190,000 clones; 80% occur once, and the top ten carry roughly 6.7%. Sequenced: PBMCs. The clonotype originates from a man aged 35 to 55 in good health and CMV-seropositive. V gene TRBV7-2 combines with J gene TRBJ1-5; D not certain. CDR3 sequence: CASSFLVGQPQHF. DNA of the CDR3: TGTGCCAGCAGCTTTTTGGTCGGGCAGCCCCAGCATTTT.